This TCR beta chain came from a study of cytomegalovirus exposure and HLA in healthy donors. Study-level points and caveats: There were some public TCRs occurring in many donors, but most TCR sequences were rare. The authors listed around 150 TCR beta chains as cytomegalovirus-associated.

This CDR3 has 15 residues. After removal of 2 bases from V and 7 bases from J, the junction contained 6 bases not matched to a gene. Germline CDR1 and CDR2: SGHNT and YENEEA. Both 60 Vbeta primers and 13 Jbeta primers went into the PCR. TCRdb keeps only in-frame clones here, not all; method: immunoSEQ multiplex PCR. Here the sample spans roughly 100,000 clones, roughly 73% being singletons. To note about this clone: Its antigen is as yet unknown.

The chain combines TRBV11-3 with TRBJ2-1; 9 bases map to TRBD1. The sample was PBMCs. This TCR was recovered from a man in his forties in good health and CMV-seronegative. The CDR3 region has the DNA TGTGCCAGCAGCTTAAGAGGACAGGGGTTTAATGAGCAGTTCTTC. It codes for CASSLRGQGFNEQFF.